This TCR beta chain was observed in a study of CD8 T cells in ankylosing spondylitis. On this clonotype: Its antigen is not known.

Quantitative 5'-RACE with molecular barcodes produced the TCR beta libraries. Each CDR3 protein is one row after TCRdb ran MiXCR on the 5' RACE reads. The table records 230,000 or so distinct CDR3 sequences, more than 15% of them present only once. The CDR3 contains 16 residues. Germline loops: CDR1 SGHRS, CDR2 YFSETQ. V gave up 3 bases and J gave up 2 bases, with 16 bases separating them. Study results and caveats: Disease-associated clones were CD8+ and fairly uncommon in peripheral blood.

The receptor comes from a male donor with ankylosing spondylitis or in good health (not recorded which). The V and J genes are TRBV5-1 and TRBJ2-3; tentatively, D is TRBD1 or TRBD2 (5 bases each). The sample comprised blood, either unsorted or a sorted T cell fraction (not recorded which). CDR3 region: CASSYGSGSPTDTQYF. CDR3 in DNA: TGCGCCAGCAGCTACGGATCAGGGAGCCCCACAGATACGCAGTATTTT.